What follows describes a single T cell receptor (beta chain). The sample comes from a study of blood T cell repertoires in COVID-19. Study-wide context: Samples came from the United States, Italy and Spain, spanning acute and convalescent COVID-19.

In the original analysis: Nucleated cell number was recorded as an estimate derived from reference gene primer amplification. The assay was immunoSEQ multiplex PCR, and TCRdb's table has in-frame clones only and misses some. D and trimming were read from the DNA, whereas the V and J calls and clone size are those reported in that table. The sample contains 260,000 or so clones, about 86% of which appear only once. With 5 bases removed from V and 6 bases from J, the gap between germline ends came to 22 bases. CDR1 SEHNR and CDR2 FQNEAQ come from the germline V gene (reference sequence). The CDR3 has 17 residues.

The sequence came from an elderly man with acute or convalescent COVID-19. Sample: peripheral blood. The chain carries TRBV7-9 and TRBJ2-2; no reliable D call. Here the CDR3 DNA reads TGTGCCAGCAGCCAGGTCGGCAGTCGGAAGGTCGCCGGGGAGCTGTTTTTT. It yields the protein CASSQVGSRKVAGELFF.